These 11 T cell receptor beta chains came from one sample sequenced in a study of blood T cell repertoires in COVID-19. The assay was immunoSEQ multiplex PCR, and TCRdb's table has in-frame clones only and misses some. This sample carries more than 45,000 clones, almost 85% of them seen once, and the ten largest clones take more than 13%. The specimen was peripheral blood. The receptors shown here come from a human donor in a cohort sampled during active COVID-19.

The J gene is TRBJ2-2, the V gene TRBV29-1; a possible D gene is TRBD1 (5 bases). Trimming shortened V by 8 bases and J by 6 bases, and 16 bases separated the two germline ends. The CDR3 is 13 residues long. From germline, CDR1 is SQVTM and CDR2 ANQGSEA. As DNA, the CDR3 is TGCAGCTTCTGGGGCCCTATGGCCGGGGAGCTGTTTTTT. Translation: CSFWGPMAGELFF.

This chain connects TRBV6-6 to TRBJ2-2; TRBD2 is a possible D gene (6 bases). Looked up from germline, CDR1 is MNHNY and CDR2 is SVGAGI (reference sequence). V gave up 6 bases and J gave up 3 bases, with 14 bases separating them. The CDR3 loop spans 15 amino acids. The CDR3 DNA reads TGTGCCAGCAGCCCTCCTCGGGGGTACACCGGGGAGCTGTTTTTT. Translated, it gives CASSPPRGYTGELFF.

The chain is built from TRBV28 and TRBJ2-6; maybe TRBD1 (6 bases). CDR1 MDHEN and CDR2 SYDVKM come from the germline V gene. CDR3 length equals 16 residues. Trimming removed 1 base at V and 2 bases at J, with 9 bases between. The CDR3 DNA reads as TGTGCCAGCAGTTTATTTGGGGACACTGGGGCCAACGTCCTGACTTTC. Its translation: CASSLFGDTGANVLTF.

This clone was seen a single time. The chain combines TRBV7-9 with TRBJ2-7; 9 bases match TRBD1. Looked up from germline, CDR1 is SEHNR and CDR2 is FQNEAQ (reference sequence). The CDR3 has 13 amino acids. The J segment lost 2 bases and the V segment lost 8 bases, leaving 4 bases of the junction unmatched. In DNA form, the CDR3 reads TGTGCCAGCGGGACAGGGTCAACCTACGAGCAGTACTTC. Translation: CASGTGSTYEQYF.

The CDR3 region is CASSFSPPMGSSYNSPLHF. DNA of the CDR3: TGTGCCAGCAGCTTTTCTCCACCGATGGGGAGCTCCTATAATTCACCCCTCCACTTT. The rearrangement joins TRBV7-6 to TRBJ1-6; D is ambiguous. Germline CDR1 SGHVS, CDR2 FNYEAQ. The CDR3 spans 19 residues. V shed 3 bases and J shed 0 bases, with 18 bases lying between them.

The chain links TRBV10-2 to TRBJ2-1, with D possibly TRBD2 on 6 matching bases. The germline CDR1 and CDR2 sequences are WSHSY and SAAADI. V dropped 2 bases and J dropped 5 bases, with 10 bases sitting between them. The CDR3 is 14 residues long. The CDR3 region has the DNA TGCGCCAGCAGTGAGCCTAGCGCCCACAATGAGCAGTTCTTC. Translation: CASSEPSAHNEQFF.

The V call is TRBV3-1 (or the pseudogene TRBV3-2), the J call TRBJ2-2; D is unclear. CDR1 is LGHDT, CDR2 YNNKEL, per germline (reference sequence). This CDR3 is 14 amino acids long. V lost 1 base, J lost 8 bases, and 11 bases lay in between. This CDR3 reads CASSQAGPRGELFF. DNA for the CDR3: TGTGCCAGCAGCCAAGCGGGTCCCCGGGGGGAGCTGTTTTTT.

This clone has just a few counts. This chain joins TRBV4-3 and TRBJ1-1; D gene uncertain. The ends were cut back, 1 base at V and 1 base at J, with 4 bases in the middle. Per the germline V gene, CDR1 is LGHNA and CDR2 is YSLEER. This CDR3 is 13 amino acids long. CDR3 loop: CASSQAGNTEAFF. The CDR3 DNA sequence: TGCGCCAGCAGCCAAGCCGGGAACACTGAAGCTTTCTTT.

This clone has only one observation. The chain recombines TRBV30 with TRBJ2-2, with D tentatively TRBD1 (6 bases). The length of the CDR3 is 13 residues. The ends were cut back, 3 bases at V and 6 bases at J, with 11 bases in the middle. The germline CDR1 and CDR2 sequences are GTSNPN and SVGIG (reference sequence). Written as DNA, the CDR3 is TGTGCCTGGAGGAGGGGGTTGGCCGGGGAGCTGTTTTTT. Amino acids: CAWRRGLAGELFF.

V is TRBV7-2 and J is TRBJ1-3; possibly TRBD1 for D (6 bases). The CDR3 runs to 16 residues. Trimming removed 4 bases from V and 4 bases from J, with 17 bases in between. Germline CDR1 SGHTA, CDR2 FQGNSA. Written as DNA, the CDR3 is TGTGCCAGCAGCTCGCAAAATGGGGGACAAGGAAACACCATATATTTT. It yields the protein CASSSQNGGQGNTIYF.

The gene calls are TRBV7-2 and TRBJ2-1; possibly TRBD2 for D (5 bases). The CDR3 loop spans 13 amino acids. Trimming removed 4 bases at V and 4 bases at J, with 8 bases between. CDR1 and CDR2 from the germline V gene are SGHTA and FQGNSA. As DNA, the CDR3 is TGTGCCAGCAGCTGGCAGCGGTACAATGAGCAGTTCTTC. This translates into CASSWQRYNEQFF. The complete variable domain, with remaining parts taken from reference TRBV7-2 and TRBJ2-1, reads GAGVSQSPSNKVTEKGKDVELRCDPISGHTALYWYRQSLGQGLEFLIYFQGNSAPDKSGLPSDRFSAERTGGSVSTLTIQRTQQEDSAVYLCASSWQRYNEQFFGPGTRLTVL.